Sequencing of this T cell receptor beta chain was carried out in a study of blood T cells in healthy people across ages. Study-wide results and caveats: Roughly linear declines in TCR beta diversity per million T cells occurred with age.

The CDR3 length is 12 residues. Germline CDR1 is SGHRS and CDR2 is YFSETQ. Trimming cost V 4 bases and J 8 bases; bases outside gene matches: 5. Sample donors were healthy Caucasian individuals that came from Russia, aged roughly 6 to 95. Isolation per sample recovered at least 7 million PBMCs. The total RNA that was extracted per sample amounted to at least 6 micrograms. Only a few counts were recorded for this clonotype. Its antigen is currently unknown. Primed by a sample-barcoded 5' primer and a J-beta primer mix, a second PCR proceeded for about 6 to 11 cycles. TCRdb processed the 5' RACE reads anew with MiXCR; each CDR3 protein has one entry. Counted here are 550,000 to 600,000 distinct CDR3 sequences, 27% occurring once; the ten biggest clones make up roughly 20%.

This chain connects TRBV5-1 to TRBJ1-2; 7 nucleotides align to TRBD1. Sequenced input: blood. The TCR sequence derives from a woman between 70 and 85 years old in good health. CDR3 bases: TGCGCCAGCAGCGGCGACAGGGCCGGCTACACCTTC. Its protein is CASSGDRAGYTF.